The rows below give T cell receptor beta chains drawn from one sample of a study of blood T cell repertoires in COVID-19. The data were produced by immunoSEQ multiplex PCR, yet TCRdb's version contains in-frame clones alone and is incomplete. The table shows tens of thousands of clones, with 75% to 90% occurring only once. The specimen was peripheral blood. The receptor set was obtained from a man between 70 and 80 years old with active or convalescent COVID-19. Each CDR3 is given with its conserved first and last residue. The D gene is left open where the match is weak. Size is stated for part of the rows, as once, few or many counts, or as a class when the clone is expanded.

D gene	V gene	clone size	J gene	CDR3 DNA	CDR3 protein
NA	TRBV11-2	NA	TRBJ2-7	TGTGCCAGCAGCTTAGCAGCAGGGGATACCTACGAGCAGTACTTC	CASSLAAGDTYEQYF
NA	TRBV10-3	NA	TRBJ2-7	TGTGCCATCAGTGGGACGGGTAGCGACGAGCAGTACTTC	CAISGTGSDEQYF
TRBD2	TRBV7-2	once	TRBJ2-7	TGTGCCAGCAGCTTAGTGCAGGGACTAGCGGAGGCGGAGCAGTACTTC	CASSLVQGLAEAEQYF
NA	TRBV28	NA	TRBJ1-2	TGTGCCAGCAGTTTAGCCGGGTATGGCTACACCTTC	CASSLAGYGYTF
NA	TRBV11-2	NA	TRBJ2-3	TGTGCCAGCAGCCCCAGGGGGGCGGGAGGAGGAGATACGCAGTATTTT	CASSPRGAGGGDTQYF
TRBD1	TRBV28	NA	TRBJ2-5	TGTGCCAGCAGCGAGACAGGGGGTAGTGAGACCCAGTACTTC	CASSETGGSETQYF
NA	TRBV2	NA	TRBJ1-1	TGTGCCAGCACCCCGGGACACTTGAACACTGAAGCTTTCTTT	CASTPGHLNTEAFF
TRBD1	TRBV2	NA	TRBJ2-7	TGTGCCAGCAGGGGGACAGTAACCTACGAGCAGTACTTC	CASRGTVTYEQYF
NA	TRBV2	NA	TRBJ1-5	TGTGCCAGCAGTCGACAGGTAATAGGCAATCAGCCCCAGCATTTT	CASSRQVIGNQPQHF
NA	TRBV11-1	NA	TRBJ1-1	TGTGCCAGCAGCTTACAGCAGGGGTACACTGAAGCTTTCTTT	CASSLQQGYTEAFF
TRBD2	TRBV9	NA	TRBJ2-2	TGTGCCAGCCGAGGGGGACTAGCGGGAGCGGGGGAGCTGTTTTTT	CASRGGLAGAGELFF
NA	TRBV11-2	few	TRBJ2-7	TGTGCCAGCAGCTTATCTCAGGGAGGCTACGAGCAGTACTTC	CASSLSQGGYEQYF
NA	TRBV5-1	NA	TRBJ1-5	TGCGCCAGCAGCCCTACAGAGGGCAAACAGCCCCAGCATTTT	CASSPTEGKQPQHF
NA	TRBV12-3/TRBV12-4	NA	TRBJ1-1	TGTGCCAGCAGTTTTCGTACTGAAGCTTTCTTT	CASSFRTEAFF
TRBD1	TRBV28	NA	TRBJ1-2	TGTGCCAGCAGTTTAGGCGACAGGGGCCGATACTATGGCTACACCTTC	CASSLGDRGRYYGYTF
NA	TRBV2	NA	TRBJ1-6	TGTGCCAGCAGTCAATACCCGGGGGGGGGTGGTTCACCCCTCCACTTT	CASSQYPGGGGSPLHF
TRBD2	TRBV11-2	few	TRBJ2-1	TGTGCCAGCAGCCAAATTCTAGCGGGAGGATACAATGAGCAGTTCTTC	CASSQILAGGYNEQFF
NA	TRBV6-4	NA	TRBJ1-2	TGTGCCAGCAGTGAAGGAACAGGACCCTTCTATGGCTACACCTTC	CASSEGTGPFYGYTF
NA	TRBV6-1	NA	TRBJ2-7	TGTGCCAGCAGTGAGGGGGCGCGGAACTCCTACGAGCAGTACTTC	CASSEGARNSYEQYF
TRBD1	TRBV27	NA	TRBJ1-2	TGTGCCAGCAGTACGCAGGGGGTGGGCTACACCTTC	CASSTQGVGYTF
NA	TRBV5-4	NA	TRBJ2-7	TGTGCCAGCAGCCTTGAACAGGGTGGAATCTACGAGCAGTACTTC	CASSLEQGGIYEQYF
NA	TRBV7-3	NA	TRBJ1-1	TGTGCCACCTCTCGGGGGAGGGGAACTGAAGCTTTCTTT	CATSRGRGTEAFF
NA	TRBV28	few	TRBJ1-6	TGTGCCAGCAGTTACAGGAATGATTCACCCCTCCACTTT	CASSYRNDSPLHF
TRBD1	TRBV19	once	TRBJ1-5	TGTGCCAGCCAGGAACGACAGGGCTACAATCAGCCCCAGCATTTT	CASQERQGYNQPQHF
NA	TRBV6-6	NA	TRBJ1-2	TGTGCCAGCTCGAGAAGAGGCTACACCTTC	CASSRRGYTF
NA	TRBV6-6	NA	TRBJ1-2	TGTGCCAGCAGTTATGATCTCTACGGAGACTATGGCTACACCTTC	CASSYDLYGDYGYTF
NA	TRBV6-5	NA	TRBJ1-2	TGTGCCAGCAGTTACTCGTCCCCGGGTTTCTATGGCTACACCTTC	CASSYSSPGFYGYTF
TRBD1	TRBV15	NA	TRBJ2-1	TGTGCCACCAGCGTACAGGGGTTAGGCTACAATGAGCAGTTCTTC	CATSVQGLGYNEQFF
NA	TRBV7-9	once	TRBJ1-5	TGTGCCAGCAGCCGCGGGGGGGATCAGCCCCAGCATTTT	CASSRGGDQPQHF
NA	TRBV5-1	NA	TRBJ2-3	TGCGCCAGCAGCAGCGGACGGCCCCGGGCAGATACGCAGTATTTT	CASSSGRPRADTQYF
TRBD1	TRBV28	NA	TRBJ2-4	TGTGCCAGCAGTTTGAGGTGGACAGGGTCCAAAAACATTCAGTACTTC	CASSLRWTGSKNIQYF
TRBD2	TRBV19	NA	TRBJ2-1	TGTGCCAGTAGGCCAGGGACTAACATCCCCAATGAGCAGTTCTTC	CASRPGTNIPNEQFF
TRBD1	TRBV7-8	NA	TRBJ2-1	TGTGCCAGCAGAAGCGGACAGGGAAATGAGCAGTTCTTC	CASRSGQGNEQFF
TRBD2	TRBV4-1	NA	TRBJ2-1	TGCGCCAGCAGCCAAGAGGGACTAGCGGGAGCTTACAATGAGCAGTTCTTC	CASSQEGLAGAYNEQFF
TRBD2	TRBV7-9	NA	TRBJ2-3	TGTGCCAGCAGCTTAGAGGACCCAGCGGGGTCGCAGTATTTT	CASSLEDPAGSQYF
NA	TRBV12-2	NA	TRBJ2-1	TGTGCAAGTCGCTTACGCGGGAGATCGAACAATGAGCAGTTCTTC	CASRLRGRSNNEQFF
TRBD1	TRBV3-1/TRBV3-2	NA	TRBJ2-4	TGTGCCAGCAGCCAAGAACGGACAGGGGTCCTTCAGATCGCCAAAAACATTCAGTACTTC	CASSQERTGVLQIAKNIQYF
TRBD1	TRBV5-6	once	TRBJ2-1	TGTGCCAGCAGCCGGGACAGGGGCTACGCATTATCCTACAATGAGCAGTTCTTC	CASSRDRGYALSYNEQFF
TRBD1	TRBV27	NA	TRBJ2-1	TGTGCCAGCAGTTTTGGGACAGGGCTTAATGAGCAGTTCTTC	CASSFGTGLNEQFF
NA	TRBV29-1	NA	TRBJ2-3	TGCAGCGTTATCGGGGGAATTACAGATACGCAGTATTTT	CSVIGGITDTQYF
TRBD1	TRBV30	NA	TRBJ1-6	TGTGCCTGGAGCATACAGGGGGGAGATTCACCCCTCCACTTT	CAWSIQGGDSPLHF
NA	TRBV27	NA	TRBJ1-2	TGTGCCAGCAGTTCTCTAGGGGGTACGGGGGGCTACACCTTC	CASSSLGGTGGYTF
TRBD1	TRBV18	NA	TRBJ1-4	TGTGCCAGTCAACAGGGGGCGTCTGAAAAACTGTTTTTT	CASQQGASEKLFF
NA	TRBV29-1	few	TRBJ2-7	TGCAGCGTTAGACAGGCGACCTACGAGCAGTACTTC	CSVRQATYEQYF
NA	TRBV9	NA	TRBJ2-1	TGTGCCAGCAGCGTAGACCTATCAAGCTCCTACAATGAGCAGTTCTTC	CASSVDLSSSYNEQFF
TRBD2	TRBV19	NA	TRBJ2-7	TGTGCCAGTAGTATGACTAGCGGGCCCTACGAGCAGTACTTC	CASSMTSGPYEQYF
NA	TRBV6-2/TRBV6-3	few	TRBJ1-1	TGTGCCAGCAGCGTCGGGGGTCCTAACACTGAAGCTTTCTTT	CASSVGGPNTEAFF
NA	TRBV6-6	NA	TRBJ2-3	TGTGCCAGCAGTTACGGGCAGGGAACAGATACGCAGTATTTT	CASSYGQGTDTQYF